Listed below are T cell receptor beta chains from one sample, sequenced in a study of blood T cell repertoires in COVID-19. The table came from immunoSEQ multiplex PCR; TCRdb's copy has only in-frame clones and leaves some out. The repertoire holds 250,000 or so clones, 86% seen once, with 2% to 2.5% in the top ten. Material for sequencing was PBMCs or T cells enriched from blood (not recorded which). These receptors all come from a woman aged 45-65 years who had recovered from COVID-19. Each CDR3 is given with its conserved first and last residue. Each record gives: V gene, clone size, J gene, D gene, CDR3 DNA, CDR3 protein. The D gene is left open where the match is weak. Clone size appears in some rows only: once, few, many, or a class for an expanded clone.

TRBV6-5,-,TRBJ2-7,-,TGTGCCAGCAGGAAAACCGGGACTTCTGGGGAGTACTTC,CASRKTGTSGEYF
TRBV27,-,TRBJ1-5,TRBD1,TGTGCCAGCAGGCATAGCCGGGACAGAAATCAGCCCCAGCATTTT,CASRHSRDRNQPQHF
TRBV5-4,-,TRBJ2-7,-,TGTGCCAGCAGCTTGGAGGGGCGCGTCTACGAGCAGTACTTC,CASSLEGRVYEQYF
TRBV15,-,TRBJ2-2,TRBD2,TGTGCCACCAGCAGGAGGACTAGCGGGTCGAACACCGGGGAGCTGTTTTTT,CATSRRTSGSNTGELFF
TRBV5-4,-,TRBJ2-1,TRBD2,TGTGCCAGCAGCTTGGTTTCTAGCGGTTACAATGAGCAGTTCTTC,CASSLVSSGYNEQFF
TRBV5-6,-,TRBJ1-4,TRBD1,TGTGCCAGCAGACGGTACGGACAGGGGAATGAAAAACTGTTTTTT,CASRRYGQGNEKLFF
TRBV21-1,many,TRBJ1-1,-,TGTGCCAGCAGCAAAACTCCCAAATTGGCTTTCTTT,CASSKTPKLAFF
TRBV7-9,-,TRBJ1-1,-,TGTGCCAGCAGCCCTTGGGACACGAACACTGAAGCTTTCTTT,CASSPWDTNTEAFF
TRBV28,-,TRBJ1-2,-,TGTGCCAGCAGTTTATCAGGGGCCGGCTACACCTTC,CASSLSGAGYTF
TRBV7-2,-,TRBJ2-2,TRBD2,TGTGCCAGCACCCCGGGGGGGGCGAGGACCGGGGAGCTGTTTTTT,CASTPGGARTGELFF